These 22 T cell receptor beta chains originate from one sample sequenced in a study of CD8+CD57+ T cells in acquired aplastic anemia. Template material for TCR beta VDJ and CDR3 profiling consisted of genomic DNA. TCRdb processed the reads anew with MiXCR; each CDR3 protein has one entry. In the table there are about 190,000 distinct CDR3 sequences, approximately 50% of which are singletons. The specimen was sorted CD4+, CD8+, or CD8+CD57+ T cells (not recorded which) from PBMCs. All receptors come from a human donor in good health, serving as a control.

The chain employs TRBV10-3 and TRBJ2-5, with 7 nucleotides matching TRBD2. The CDR3 is 15 amino acids. Trimming cost V 2 bases and J 4 bases; bases outside gene matches: 7. Germline values: CDR1 ENHRY, CDR2 SYGVKD. The CDR3 nucleotides read TGTGCCATCAGTGAGGGCGGGGGAAGGATAGAGACCCAGTACTTC. Protein sequence: CAISEGGGRIETQYF.

The chain joins TRBV29-1 to TRBJ2-2; 7 nucleotides line up with TRBD1. With 6 bases clipped from V and 4 bases from J, the junction kept 2 bases outside the gene matches. Germline V gene data show CDR1 as SQVTM and CDR2 as ANQGSEA. The CDR3 is made up of 12 amino acids. As DNA, the CDR3 is TGCAGCGTAAACAGGGGCACCGGGGAGCTGTTTTTT. Its protein is CSVNRGTGELFF.

The rearrangement joins TRBV11-1 to TRBJ1-1; perhaps TRBD1 as D (6 bases). V was cut by 2 bases and J by 5 bases, with 18 bases left in between. This CDR3 region has 16 residues. The V gene's germline CDR1 is SGHAT and CDR2 FQDESV (reference sequence). CDR3 in amino acids: CASSLRGANMETEAFF. CDR3 DNA sequence: TGTGCCAGCAGCTTACGGGGGGCCAACATGGAAACTGAAGCTTTCTTT. Full variable domain (remainder filled in from reference TRBV11-1 and TRBJ1-1): EAEVAQSPRYKITEKSQAVAFWCDPISGHATLYWYRQILGQGPELLVQFQDESVVDDSQLPKDRFSAERLKGVDSTLKIQPAELGDSAMYLCASSLRGANMETEAFFGQGTRLTVV.

The chain links TRBV10-3 to TRBJ2-3; D remains ambiguous. Germline-derived CDR1 and CDR2 are ENHRY and SYGVKD. V lost 0 bases and J lost 5, with 9 bases in between. The CDR3 runs 14 residues. The CDR3 loop is CAISESMSLDTQYF. For the CDR3, the DNA is TGTGCCATCAGTGAGTCGATGTCACTAGATACGCAGTATTTT.

The sample holds a few counts of this clonotype. The chain is built from TRBV15 and TRBJ2-7; D might be TRBD1 (5 bases). The V gene lost 0 bases and the J gene lost 5 bases, with 14 bases spanning the gap. The CDR3 has 15 amino acids. Germline values: CDR1 LNHNV, CDR2 YYDKDF (reference sequence). CDR3 nucleotide sequence: TGTGCCACCAGCAGAGATTCCCAGGGATCCGACGAGCAGTACTTC. Its protein product is CATSRDSQGSDEQYF.

The chain is built from TRBV29-1 and TRBJ2-7; 9 positions match TRBD1. After removal of 6 bases from V and 2 bases from J, the junction contained 2 bases not matched to a gene. This CDR3 has 12 amino acids. Germline CDR1 reads SQVTM; CDR2 reads ANQGSEA. CDR3: CSVGTGPYEQYF. The CDR3 coding sequence is TGCAGCGTCGGGACAGGGCCCTACGAGCAGTACTTC.

This clonotype was detected many times. The rearrangement joins TRBV12-3 or TRBV12-4 to TRBJ1-1, with 8 positions matching TRBD1. The trim removed 2 bases at V and 1 base at J, leaving 6 bases unmatched. This CDR3 is built from 16 residues. The CDR3 nucleotides read TGTGCCAGCAGTTTAATGGGCAGGGGGCAGAACACTGAAGCTTTCTTT. This translates into CASSLMGRGQNTEAFF.

The rearrangement uses TRBV12-3 or TRBV12-4 and TRBJ1-2; D gene uncertain. The CDR3 extends over 12 amino acids. The V gene lost 8 bases and the J gene lost 3 bases, with 10 bases spanning the gap. The CDR3: CASSVQHYGYTF. In nucleotides, the CDR3 is TGTGCCAGCTCGGTCCAACACTATGGCTACACCTTC.

At least ten counts were recorded for this clonotype. The chain has TRBV5-1 and TRBJ2-3; 8 nucleotides line up with TRBD2. With V trimmed by 4 bases and J by 1 base, 8 bases remained unmatched. Germline CDR1 and CDR2: SGHRS and YFSETQ. This CDR3 has 16 residues. CDR3 coding DNA: TGCGCCAGCAGCGGCGACCGGGGGGGGGGCACAGATACGCAGTATTTT. Translation gives CASSGDRGGGTDTQYF. The full variable domain, with the rest looked up from reference TRBV5-1 and TRBJ2-3, is KAGVTQTPRYLIKTRGQQVTLSCSPISGHRSVSWYQQTPGQGLQFLFEYFSETQRNKGNFPGRFSGRQFSNSRSEMNVSTLELGDSALYLCASSGDRGGGTDTQYFGPGTRLTVL.

This clonotype occurred many times. The chain is built from TRBV24-1 and TRBJ2-1; the match to TRBD2 covers 14 bases. The CDR3 length is 20 residues. With V trimmed by 0 bases and J by 7 bases, 13 bases remained unmatched. In germline, CDR1 is KGHDR, CDR2 SFDVKD. As DNA, the CDR3 is TGTGCCACCAGTGATTTGCGCCGTTCTGGGACTAGCGGGGGAGCGAATGAGCAGTTCTTC. Residues: CATSDLRRSGTSGGANEQFF.

A few counts support this clonotype. This sequence joins TRBV15 and TRBJ2-5; no reliable D call. With 0 bases removed from V and 3 bases from J, the gap between germline ends came to 5 bases. The germline CDR1 and CDR2 sequences are LNHNV and YYDKDF (reference sequence). The CDR3 spans 13 residues. CDR3 residues: CATSRDREETQYF. The CDR3, as DNA: TGTGCCACCAGCAGAGATCGGGAAGAGACCCAGTACTTC.

There are many counts of this clonotype. The chain couples TRBV20-1 to TRBJ2-1; 10 bases agree with TRBD1. CDR3 size: 16 residues. Germline V gene lookup returns CDR1 DFQATT and CDR2 SNEGSKA (reference sequence). Trimming at V came to 5 bases and at J to 0 bases, leaving 7 bases not matched to a gene. CDR3 in DNA: TGCAGTGCTCGGGACAGGGGACCGAGCTCCTACAATGAGCAGTTCTTC. Its translation is CSARDRGPSSYNEQFF.

This clonotype occurred many times. V and J are TRBV25-1 and TRBJ2-2; no definite D call. The V and J ends lost 1 base and 2 bases respectively, with 5 bases between them. Per the germline V gene, CDR1 is MGHDK and CDR2 is SYGVNS. CDR3 size: 14 residues. The CDR3 DNA reads TGTGCCAGCAGTGAATCGGATAACACCGGGGAGCTGTTTTTT. Encoded protein: CASSESDNTGELFF. The whole variable domain, filled in from reference TRBV25-1 and TRBJ2-2, reads EADIYQTPRYLVIGTGKKITLECSQTMGHDKMYWYQQDPGMELHLIHYSYGVNSTEKGDLSSESTVSRIRTEHFPLTLESARPSHTSQYLCASSESDNTGELFFGEGSRLTVL.

This sequence joins TRBV20-1 and TRBJ1-6; no firm D call. The CDR3 covers 12 residues. The germline V gene has CDR1 DFQATT and CDR2 SNEGSKA (reference sequence). Trimming stripped 3 bases from V and 10 bases from J, with 10 bases between. The chain's CDR3 is CSASEGTSPLHF. CDR3 sequence (DNA): TGCAGTGCTAGTGAGGGAACCTCACCCCTCCACTTT.

This clonotype has at least ten counts. The rearrangement joins TRBV7-6 to TRBJ2-5; tentative D call: TRBD1 (6 bases). Between the trimmed V and J ends, which lost 5 bases and 2 bases, there was a span of 27 bases. Germline V gives CDR1 SGHVS, CDR2 FNYEAQ. The CDR3 length is 19 residues. CDR3 sequence reads: CASSPGGRPQGRRQETQYF. CDR3 nucleotide sequence: TGTGCCAGCAGCCCTGGGGGTAGGCCACAGGGCAGGAGGCAAGAGACCCAGTACTTC.

This clonotype was observed a handful of times. V usage is TRBV10-3 and J usage is TRBJ2-5; 7 positions match TRBD2. V trimming: 10 bases; J trimming: 2 bases; junction bases outside the gene matches: 4. The CDR3 runs 12 residues. The V gene's germline CDR1 is ENHRY and CDR2 SYGVKD. CDR3 sequence: CATMGLQETQYF. In nucleotides, the CDR3 is TGTGCCACGATGGGACTACAAGAGACCCAGTACTTC.

The CDR3 DNA sequence: TGTGCCACCAGCAGTCGAGGACCGTCATATCGGGGCTACACCTTC. Translation: CATSSRGPSYRGYTF. V is TRBV15 and J is TRBJ1-2; D is ambiguous. This CDR3 spans 15 amino acids. Germline V gene data show CDR1 as LNHNV and CDR2 as YYDKDF (reference sequence). The V end was cut by 3 bases, the J end by 8 bases, with 19 bases between.

This clonotype was observed many times. This chain connects TRBV7-3 to TRBJ2-2, with 8 bases that match TRBD1. The trim removed 4 bases at V and 1 base at J, leaving 2 bases unmatched. Germline V gives CDR1 SGHTA, CDR2 FQGTGA. This CDR3 is 15 amino acids long. This CDR3 reads CASSSGQGNTGELFF. The CDR3 DNA reads as TGTGCCAGCAGCTCCGGACAGGGGAACACCGGGGAGCTGTTTTTT.

This clonotype appeared once. The chain links TRBV7-6 to TRBJ1-1; 7 nucleotides match TRBD1. After removal of 3 bases from V and 8 bases from J, the junction contained 6 bases not matched to a gene. Germline values: CDR1 SGHVS, CDR2 FNYEAQ. The CDR3 loop spans 13 amino acids. CDR3 in amino acids: CASSLTGPGEAFF. The CDR3, as DNA: TGTGCCAGCAGCTTGACAGGGCCAGGAGAAGCTTTCTTT.

This clonotype was counted many times. The chain is built from TRBV28 and TRBJ2-3; possible D gene TRBD2, 6 bases. Trimming took off 5 bases at V and 2 bases at J, with 14 bases between the two ends. The V gene's germline CDR1 is MDHEN and CDR2 SYDVKM. This CDR3 comprises 15 residues. The CDR3 bases are TGTGCCAGCAGTCCCCCTAGCGCCCTCACAGATACGCAGTATTTT. Encoded protein: CASSPPSALTDTQYF.

This sequence joins TRBV19 and TRBJ2-5; D is possibly TRBD2 (6 bases). This CDR3 spans 14 amino acids. Germline V CDR1 and CDR2: LNHDA, SQIVND (reference sequence). Trimming removed 1 base at V and 5 bases at J, with 11 bases between. Written as DNA, the CDR3 is TGTGCCAGTAGTATAGCTTCCGGGGGTGAGACCCAGTACTTC. Amino acid sequence: CASSIASGGETQYF.

The chain uses TRBV7-9 and TRBJ2-7, with D maybe TRBD1 (5 bases). CDR3 size: 13 residues. Between the trimmed V and J ends, which lost 7 bases and 2 bases, there was a span of 12 bases. Germline V gene lookup returns CDR1 SEHNR and CDR2 FQNEAQ (reference sequence). The CDR3 region has the DNA TGTGCCAGCACCCCAAGGGGCACCTACGAGCAGTACTTC. Translating it yields CASTPRGTYEQYF.